The 8 T cell receptor beta chains reported below all come from one sample, sequenced in a study of cytomegalovirus exposure and HLA in healthy donors. Researchers ran the PCR with 60 Vbeta and 13 Jbeta primers. The repertoire was sequenced with immunoSEQ multiplex PCR; TCRdb's copy has only in-frame clones and lacks some. The table includes 75,000 to 90,000 clones, roughly 61% detected once. The specimen sequenced was PBMCs. Source of these receptors: a woman between 35 and 50 years old in good health and CMV-seropositive.

This clone was detected only a few times. V gene TRBV13 combines with J gene TRBJ1-1; maybe TRBD1 (5 bases). The CDR3 is 14 amino acids. The V end was cut by 4 bases, the J end by 1 base, with 10 bases between. Germline V gene lookup returns CDR1 PRHDT and CDR2 FYEKMQ (reference sequence). The CDR3 sequence is CASSWGLGNTEAFF. DNA for the CDR3: TGTGCCAGCAGCTGGGGACTGGGGAACACTGAAGCTTTCTTT. The full variable domain, with the rest looked up from reference TRBV13 and TRBJ1-1, is AAGVIQSPRHLIKEKRETATLKCYPIPRHDTVYWYQQGPGQDPQFLISFYEKMQSDKGSIPDRFSAQQFSDYHSELNMSSLELGDSALYFCASSWGLGNTEAFFGQGTRLTVV.

The chain has TRBV6-6 and TRBJ1-2; D gene ambiguous. Trimming removed 6 bases at V and 3 bases at J, with 5 bases between. There are 11 residues in the CDR3. Germline loops: CDR1 MNHNY, CDR2 SVGAGI (reference sequence). CDR3 amino acids: CASSPDYGYTF. CDR3 DNA: TGTGCCAGCAGCCCCGACTATGGCTACACCTTC.

The gene calls are TRBV18 and TRBJ1-2; D is unclear. The CDR3 is 16 amino acids. V was clipped by 1 base and J by 4 bases, with 16 bases between them. The germline gives CDR1 KGHSH, CDR2 LQKENI. The CDR3 DNA reads TGTGCCAGCTCACCACAAGAGCGGGCAGGCCTCTATGGCTACACCTTC. It is translated as CASSPQERAGLYGYTF.

V usage is TRBV5-1 and J usage is TRBJ2-5; TRBD2 is a possible D gene (5 bases). V lost 4 bases and J lost 2, with 18 bases in between. The CDR3 is 16 residues long. Germline V gene lookup returns CDR1 SGHRS and CDR2 YFSETQ. The CDR3 loop reads CASSTLTVGSQETQYF. As DNA, the CDR3 is TGCGCCAGCAGCACCCTGACGGTGGGGAGTCAAGAGACCCAGTACTTC.

The J gene is TRBJ1-1, the V gene TRBV9; D uncertain. Germline lookup yields CDR1 SGDLS and CDR2 YYNGEE. V shed 3 bases and J shed 6 bases, with 12 bases lying between them. The CDR3 length is 13 residues. CDR3 sequence reads: CASSATGVAEAFF. Here the CDR3 DNA reads TGTGCCAGCAGCGCGACGGGTGTCGCTGAAGCTTTCTTT.

This chain links TRBV4-1 with TRBJ2-5; the D is unclear. The DNA end lines up better with TRBJ2-7; the J call may be wrong. This CDR3 comprises 12 residues. CDR1 is MGHRA, CDR2 YSYEKL, per germline. The CDR3 protein is CASSQELGEQYF. As DNA, the CDR3 is TGCGCCAGCAGCCAAGAATTGGGCGAGCAGTACTTC.

The chain joins TRBV28 to TRBJ2-3; 14 nucleotides line up with TRBD2. The CDR3 loop spans 15 amino acids. CDR1 is MDHEN and CDR2 is SYDVKM in the germline V gene. V shed 9 bases and J 6 bases; nucleotides not matched to a gene: 8. The CDR3 nucleotides read TGTGCCAGTACCCGGACTAGCGGGAGGATTGATACGCAGTATTTT. Translated: CASTRTSGRIDTQYF.

This clone occurred a few times. The chain joins TRBV7-2 to TRBJ2-6; D might be TRBD2 (5 bases). The CDR3 spans 15 residues. V lost 2 bases to trimming and J lost 1 base, with 6 bases between them. Per the germline V gene, CDR1 is SGHTA and CDR2 is FQGNSA. The CDR3 coding sequence is TGTGCCAGCAGCTTACGGGGTTCTGGGGCCAACGTCCTGACTTTC. This translates into CASSLRGSGANVLTF.